This entry lists 2 T cell receptor beta chains sequenced from one sample in a study of radiotherapy plus CTLA-4 blockade in lung cancer. Sequenced by immunoSEQ multiplex PCR; TCRdb stores in-frame clones only, minus some. The sample contains roughly 90,000 clones, around 88% of which appear only once. The sample consisted of peripheral blood, taken from a patient treated with radiotherapy plus ipilimumab. The receptors stem from a human donor with non-small cell lung cancer that progressed on radiotherapy plus ipilimumab.

This chain connects TRBV15 to TRBJ2-5, with TRBD2 matching over 7 bases. The CDR3 is 15 residues long. The germline gives CDR1 LNHNV, CDR2 YYDKDF (reference sequence). V dropped 5 bases and J dropped 3; count of bases not matched to a gene: 9. CDR3 DNA sequence: TGTGCCACCAGCCTTCCTAGCGGCCATGAAGAGACCCAGTACTTC. Amino acid sequence: CATSLPSGHEETQYF. The full variable domain, its missing parts supplied by reference TRBV15 and TRBJ2-5, is DAMVIQNPRYQVTQFGKPVTLSCSQTLNHNVMYWYQQKSSQAPKLLFHYYDKDFNNEADTPDNFQSRRPNTSFCFLDIRSPGLGDTAMYLCATSLPSGHEETQYFGPGTRLLVL.

V usage is TRBV5-6 and J usage is TRBJ2-1; 9 bases are shared with TRBD2. Trimming cost V 1 base and J 3 bases; bases outside gene matches: 2. Germline V gene sequence: CDR1 SGHDT, CDR2 YYEEEE. This CDR3 has 15 amino acids. CDR3 in DNA: TGTGCCAGCAGCTTGCTAGCGGGGAACTACAATGAGCAGTTCTTC. Protein: CASSLLAGNYNEQFF.